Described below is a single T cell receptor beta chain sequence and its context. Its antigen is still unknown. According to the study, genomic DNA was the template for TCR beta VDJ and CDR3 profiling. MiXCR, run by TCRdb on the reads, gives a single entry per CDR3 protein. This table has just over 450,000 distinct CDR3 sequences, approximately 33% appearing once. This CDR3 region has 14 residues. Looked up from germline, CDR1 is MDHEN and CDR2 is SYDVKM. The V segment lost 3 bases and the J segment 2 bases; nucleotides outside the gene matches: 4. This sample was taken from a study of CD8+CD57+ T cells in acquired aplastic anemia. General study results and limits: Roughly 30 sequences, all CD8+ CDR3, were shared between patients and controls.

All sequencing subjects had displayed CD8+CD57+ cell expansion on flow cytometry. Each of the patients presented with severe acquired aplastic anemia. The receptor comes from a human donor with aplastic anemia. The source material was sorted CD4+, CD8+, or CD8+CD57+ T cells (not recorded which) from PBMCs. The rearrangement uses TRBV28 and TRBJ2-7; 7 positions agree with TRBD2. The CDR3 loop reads CASSFRGGTYEQYF. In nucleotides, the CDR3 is TGTGCCAGCAGTTTTCGCGGGGGAACCTACGAGCAGTACTTC.